The sample holds a few counts of the clone carrying this TCR beta chain. Patients from Seattle were sampled longitudinally, starting during active infection. In the study's own analysis: Nucleated cell counts were estimated from reference gene primer amplification. Some clones are missing from TCRdb's copy, which holds only in-frame ones; the method was immunoSEQ multiplex PCR. V, J and clone size are taken as reported in that table, and D and trimming were inferred from the DNA itself. The sample has about 340,000 clones, around nine tenths seen once. The CDR3 length is 12 residues. The V gene's germline CDR1 is WNHNN and CDR2 SYGVQD (reference sequence). Trimming at V came to 8 bases and at J to 7 bases, leaving 5 bases not matched to a gene. This entry belongs to a study of blood T cell repertoires in COVID-19. Study-wide context: Some COVID-19 samples were acute and others convalescent; all came from the United States, Italy and Spain. The cDNA or gDNA used as material had been derived from T cells, B-cell-depleted T cells, or PBMCs.

The sequenced sample consisted of peripheral blood. The clonotype was recovered from a woman aged 70-85 years with COVID-19, enrolled during active disease. The rearrangement links TRBV10-1 to TRBJ2-1; TRBD1 aligns across 7 bases. CDR3 sequence (DNA): TGCGCCAGCGGATCGACAGGGAATGAGCAGTTCTTC. It translates to CASGSTGNEQFF.